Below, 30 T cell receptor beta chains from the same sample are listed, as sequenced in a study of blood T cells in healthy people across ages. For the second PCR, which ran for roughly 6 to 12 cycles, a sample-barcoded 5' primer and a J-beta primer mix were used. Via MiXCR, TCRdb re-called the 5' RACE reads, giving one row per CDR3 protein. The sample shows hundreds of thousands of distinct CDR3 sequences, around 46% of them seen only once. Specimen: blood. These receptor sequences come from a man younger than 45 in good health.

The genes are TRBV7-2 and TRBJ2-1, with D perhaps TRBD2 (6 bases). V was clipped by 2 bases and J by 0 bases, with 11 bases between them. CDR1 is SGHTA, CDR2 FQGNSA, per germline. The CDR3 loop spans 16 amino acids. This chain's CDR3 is CASSLYTGSSYNEQFF. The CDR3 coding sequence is TGTGCCAGCAGCTTATACACCGGGAGCTCCTACAATGAGCAGTTCTTC. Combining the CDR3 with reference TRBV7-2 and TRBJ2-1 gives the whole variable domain GAGVSQSPSNKVTEKGKDVELRCDPISGHTALYWYRQSLGQGLEFLIYFQGNSAPDKSGLPSDRFSAERTGGSVSTLTIQRTQQEDSAVYLCASSLYTGSSYNEQFFGPGTRLTVL.

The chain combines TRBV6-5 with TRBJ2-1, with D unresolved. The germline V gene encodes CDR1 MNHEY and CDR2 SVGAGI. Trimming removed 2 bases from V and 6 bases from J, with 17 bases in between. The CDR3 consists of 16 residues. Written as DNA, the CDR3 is TGTGCCAGCAGTTACGGTTCGGGCGTGGTGGGCAATGAGCAGTTCTTC. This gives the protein CASSYGSGVVGNEQFF.

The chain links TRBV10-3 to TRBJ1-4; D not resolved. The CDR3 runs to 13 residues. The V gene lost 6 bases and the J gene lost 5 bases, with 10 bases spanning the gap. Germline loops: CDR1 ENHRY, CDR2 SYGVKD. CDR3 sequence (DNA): TGTGCCATCAGGGCGGGAGGCAATGAAAAACTGTTTTTT. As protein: CAIRAGGNEKLFF.

In nucleotides, the CDR3 is TGTGCCAGCAAGGATAGAGGGATAAGTGAAAAACTGTTTTTT. This translates into CASKDRGISEKLFF. J is TRBJ1-4 and V is TRBV27; D is ambiguous. CDR3 length equals 14 residues. V was clipped by 7 bases and J by 7 bases, with 16 bases between them. CDR1 MNHEY and CDR2 SMNVEV come from the germline V gene (reference sequence). The variable domain in full, with the rest retrieved from reference TRBV27 and TRBJ1-4, is EAQVTQNPRYLITVTGKKLTVTCSQNMNHEYMSWYRQDPGLGLRQIYYSMNVEVTDKGDVPEGYKVSRKEKRNFPLILESPSPNQTSLYFCASKDRGISEKLFFGSGTQLSVL.

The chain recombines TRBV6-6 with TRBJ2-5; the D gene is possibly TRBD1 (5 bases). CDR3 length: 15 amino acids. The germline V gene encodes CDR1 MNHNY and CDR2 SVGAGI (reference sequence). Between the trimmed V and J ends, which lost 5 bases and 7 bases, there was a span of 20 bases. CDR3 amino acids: CASSTQGSYSGTQYF. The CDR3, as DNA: TGTGCCAGCAGTACGCAGGGCTCATACTCGGGGACCCAGTACTTC.

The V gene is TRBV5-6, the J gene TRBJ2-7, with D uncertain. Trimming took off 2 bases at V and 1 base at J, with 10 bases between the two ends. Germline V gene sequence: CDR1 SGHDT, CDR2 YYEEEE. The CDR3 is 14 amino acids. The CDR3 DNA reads TGTGCCAGCAGCTTTGGGATAGGATCCTACGAGCAGTACTTC. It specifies CASSFGIGSYEQYF. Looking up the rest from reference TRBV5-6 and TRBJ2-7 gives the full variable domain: DAGVTQSPTHLIKTRGQQVTLRCSPKSGHDTVSWYQQALGQGPQFIFQYYEEEERQRGNFPDRFSGHQFPNYSSELNVNALLLGDSALYLCASSFGIGSYEQYFGPGTRLTVT.

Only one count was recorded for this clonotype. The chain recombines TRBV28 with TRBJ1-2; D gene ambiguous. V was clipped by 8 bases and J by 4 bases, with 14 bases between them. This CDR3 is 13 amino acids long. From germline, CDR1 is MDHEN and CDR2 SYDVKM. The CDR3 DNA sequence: TGTGCCAGCCTACGGACCCTAGGCTATGGCTACACCTTC. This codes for CASLRTLGYGYTF.

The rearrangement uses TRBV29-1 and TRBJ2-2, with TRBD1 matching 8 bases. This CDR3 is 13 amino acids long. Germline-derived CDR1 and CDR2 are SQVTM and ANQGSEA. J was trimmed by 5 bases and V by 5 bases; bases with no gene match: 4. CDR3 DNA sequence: TGCAGCGTTAACAGGGGGGTAACCGGGGAGCTGTTTTTT. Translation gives CSVNRGVTGELFF.

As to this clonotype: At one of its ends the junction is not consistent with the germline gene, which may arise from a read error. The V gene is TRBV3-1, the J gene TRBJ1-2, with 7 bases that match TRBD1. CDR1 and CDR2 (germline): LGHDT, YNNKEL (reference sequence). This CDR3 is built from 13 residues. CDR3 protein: CTSSPTGNYGYTF. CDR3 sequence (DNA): TGTACCAGCAGCCCGACAGGGAACTATGGCTACACCTTC.

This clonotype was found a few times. The CDR3: CASSLAVGGTDTQYF. In DNA, the CDR3 is TGTGCCAGCAGCTTAGCGGTGGGGGGCACAGATACGCAGTATTTT. J is TRBJ2-3 and V is TRBV7-8; TRBD1 or TRBD2 may be the D gene (5 bases each). V lost 0 bases and J lost 1, with 8 bases in between. The V gene's germline CDR1 is SGHVS and CDR2 FQNEAQ. The CDR3 contains 15 residues.

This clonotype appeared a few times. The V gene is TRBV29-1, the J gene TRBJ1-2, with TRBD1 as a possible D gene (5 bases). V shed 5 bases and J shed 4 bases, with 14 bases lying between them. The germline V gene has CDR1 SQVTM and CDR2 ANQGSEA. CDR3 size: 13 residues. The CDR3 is CSVRQSSAYGYTF. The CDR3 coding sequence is TGCAGCGTTAGACAGTCTTCCGCCTATGGCTACACCTTC.

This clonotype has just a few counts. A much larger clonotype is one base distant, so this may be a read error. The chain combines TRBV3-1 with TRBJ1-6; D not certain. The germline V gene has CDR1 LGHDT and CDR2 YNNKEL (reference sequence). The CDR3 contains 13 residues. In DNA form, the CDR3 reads TGTACCAGCAGCCAAGCGAGGGATGCACCCCTCCACTTT. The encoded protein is CTSSQARDAPLHF.

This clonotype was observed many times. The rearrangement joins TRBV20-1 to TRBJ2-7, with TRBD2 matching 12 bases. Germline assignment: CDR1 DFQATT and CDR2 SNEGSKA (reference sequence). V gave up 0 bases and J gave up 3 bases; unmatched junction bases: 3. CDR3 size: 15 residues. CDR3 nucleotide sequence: TGCAGTGCTAGAGAACTAGCGGGGGGACACTACGAGCAGTACTTC. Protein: CSARELAGGHYEQYF.

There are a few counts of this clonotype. CDR3 residues: CASTLGDRINQPQHF. The CDR3 DNA sequence: TGTGCCAGCACCCTTGGCGACAGAATCAATCAGCCCCAGCATTTT. The chain is built from TRBV12-3 or TRBV12-4 and TRBJ1-5; maybe TRBD1 (5 bases). The ends were cut back, 7 bases at V and 3 bases at J, with 16 bases in the middle. The CDR3 covers 15 residues.

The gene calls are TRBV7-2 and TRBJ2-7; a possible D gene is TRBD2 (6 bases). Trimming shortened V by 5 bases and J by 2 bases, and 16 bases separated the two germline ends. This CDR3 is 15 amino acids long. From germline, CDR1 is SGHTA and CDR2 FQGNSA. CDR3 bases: TGTGCCAGCAGCCCTATGGGAGGCCGAGCCTACGAGCAGTACTTC. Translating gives CASSPMGGRAYEQYF. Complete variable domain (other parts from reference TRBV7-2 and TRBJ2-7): GAGVSQSPSNKVTEKGKDVELRCDPISGHTALYWYRQSLGQGLEFLIYFQGNSAPDKSGLPSDRFSAERTGGSVSTLTIQRTQQEDSAVYLCASSPMGGRAYEQYFGPGTRLTVT.

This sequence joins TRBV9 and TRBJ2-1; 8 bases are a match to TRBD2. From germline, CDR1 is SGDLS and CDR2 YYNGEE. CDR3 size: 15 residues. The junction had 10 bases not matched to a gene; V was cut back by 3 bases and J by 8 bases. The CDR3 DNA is TGTGCCAGCAGCGAGCCCCCGACTAGCGTGGATGAGCAGTTCTTC. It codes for CASSEPPTSVDEQFF.

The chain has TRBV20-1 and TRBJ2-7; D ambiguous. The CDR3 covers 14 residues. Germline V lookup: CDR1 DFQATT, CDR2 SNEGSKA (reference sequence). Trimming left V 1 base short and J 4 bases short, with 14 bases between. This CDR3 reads CSARAPSGIYEQYF. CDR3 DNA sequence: TGCAGTGCTAGAGCTCCGTCAGGAATATACGAGCAGTACTTC.

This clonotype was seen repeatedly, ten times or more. The CDR3 DNA reads TGTGCCAGCAGCCCCGGGACTACAAGAGTAGGTACGCAGTATTTT. Residues: CASSPGTTRVGTQYF. V is TRBV3-1 and J is TRBJ2-3; 7 bases align to TRBD2. The germline gives CDR1 LGHDT, CDR2 YNNKEL (reference sequence). The CDR3 consists of 15 residues. J gave up 8 bases and V 4 bases, and 12 bases lay outside the gene matches.

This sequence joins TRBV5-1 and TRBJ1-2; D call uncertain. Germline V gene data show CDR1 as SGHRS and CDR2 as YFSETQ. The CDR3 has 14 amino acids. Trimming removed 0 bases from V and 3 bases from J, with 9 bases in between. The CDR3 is CASSLDVGDYGYTF. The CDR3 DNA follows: TGCGCCAGCAGCTTGGACGTCGGAGACTATGGCTACACCTTC.

The CDR3 here is CASSLRLGLINEQFF. The CDR3 DNA follows: TGTGCCAGCAGCTTAAGACTAGGCTTGATTAATGAGCAGTTCTTC. The gene calls are TRBV11-1 and TRBJ2-1, with D possibly matching TRBD2 (6 bases). Per the germline V gene, CDR1 is SGHAT and CDR2 is FQDESV (reference sequence). The length of the CDR3 is 15 residues. Trimming removed 2 bases from V and 7 bases from J, with 15 bases in between.

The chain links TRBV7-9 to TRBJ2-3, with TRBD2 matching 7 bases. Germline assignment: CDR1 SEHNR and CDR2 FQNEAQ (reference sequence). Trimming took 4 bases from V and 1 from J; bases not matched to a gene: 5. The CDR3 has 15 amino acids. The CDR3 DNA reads TGTGCCAGCAGCTCGTCGCTAGCGGGCACAGATACGCAGTATTTT. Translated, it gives CASSSSLAGTDTQYF.

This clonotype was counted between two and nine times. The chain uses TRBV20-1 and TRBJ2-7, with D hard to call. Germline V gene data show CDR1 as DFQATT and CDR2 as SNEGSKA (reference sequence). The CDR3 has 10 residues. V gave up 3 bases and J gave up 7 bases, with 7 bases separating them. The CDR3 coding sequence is TGCAGTGCTAGGGGATGGGAGCAGTACTTC. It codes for CSARGWEQYF.

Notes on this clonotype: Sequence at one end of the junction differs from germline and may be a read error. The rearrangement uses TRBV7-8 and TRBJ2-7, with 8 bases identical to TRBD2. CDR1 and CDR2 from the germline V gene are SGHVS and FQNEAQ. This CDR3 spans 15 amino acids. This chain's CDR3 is CASGLEPGGTYEQYF. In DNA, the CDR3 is TGTGCCAGCGGCTTAGAGCCGGGGGGGACCTACGAGCAGTACTTC.

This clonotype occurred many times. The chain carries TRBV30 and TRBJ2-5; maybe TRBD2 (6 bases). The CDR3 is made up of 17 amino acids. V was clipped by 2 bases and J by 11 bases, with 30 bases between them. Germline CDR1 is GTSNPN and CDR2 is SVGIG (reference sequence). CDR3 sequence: CAWSQPRRSLFGGEQYF. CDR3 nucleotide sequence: TGTGCCTGGAGTCAGCCTAGGAGATCGCTGTTCGGGGGAGAGCAGTACTTC.

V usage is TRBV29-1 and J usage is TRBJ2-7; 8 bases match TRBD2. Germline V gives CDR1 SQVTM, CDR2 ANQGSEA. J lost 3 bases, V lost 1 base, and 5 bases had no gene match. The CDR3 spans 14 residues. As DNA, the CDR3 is TGCAGCGTTGAAGTGCTAGCGGGCTACTACGAGCAGTACTTC. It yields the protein CSVEVLAGYYEQYF.

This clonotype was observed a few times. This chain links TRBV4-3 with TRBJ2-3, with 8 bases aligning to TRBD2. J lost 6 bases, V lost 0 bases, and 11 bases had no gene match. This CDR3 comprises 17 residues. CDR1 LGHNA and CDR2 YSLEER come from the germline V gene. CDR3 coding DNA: TGCGCCAGCAGCCAAGATCAAAAGACTGGCGGGGGGGATACGCAGTATTTT. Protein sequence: CASSQDQKTGGGDTQYF.

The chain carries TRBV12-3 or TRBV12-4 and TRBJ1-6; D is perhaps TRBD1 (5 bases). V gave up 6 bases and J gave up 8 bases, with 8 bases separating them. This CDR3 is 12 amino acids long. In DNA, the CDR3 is TGTGCCAGCAGGACGGGGGATTCACCCCTCCACTTT. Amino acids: CASRTGDSPLHF.

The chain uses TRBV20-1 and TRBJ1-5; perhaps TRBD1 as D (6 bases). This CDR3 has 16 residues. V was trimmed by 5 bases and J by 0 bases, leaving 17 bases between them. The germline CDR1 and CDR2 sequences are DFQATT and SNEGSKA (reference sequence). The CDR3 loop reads CSAARGGSYSNQPQHF. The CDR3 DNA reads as TGCAGTGCTGCCCGAGGGGGGAGCTATAGCAATCAGCCCCAGCATTTT.

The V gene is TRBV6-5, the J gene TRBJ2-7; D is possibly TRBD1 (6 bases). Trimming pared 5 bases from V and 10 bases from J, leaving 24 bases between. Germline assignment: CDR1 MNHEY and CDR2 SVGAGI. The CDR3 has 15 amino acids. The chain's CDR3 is CASSPQGHVKNVQYF. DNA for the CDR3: TGTGCCAGCAGTCCCCAGGGGCACGTCAAAAACGTTCAGTACTTC.

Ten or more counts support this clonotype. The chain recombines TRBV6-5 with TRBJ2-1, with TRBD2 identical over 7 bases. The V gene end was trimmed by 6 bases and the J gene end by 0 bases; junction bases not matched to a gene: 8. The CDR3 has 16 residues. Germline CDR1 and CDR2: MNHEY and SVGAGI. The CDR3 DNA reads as TGTGCCAGCAGACTTACCCCGGGAGGCTCCTACAATGAGCAGTTCTTC. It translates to CASRLTPGGSYNEQFF.